This record looks at one TCR beta chain sequence and its context. Germline CDR1 and CDR2: MNHEY and SVGAGI. There are 14 residues in the CDR3. Trimming took 6 bases from V and 1 from J, leaving 11 bases between them. The table came from immunoSEQ multiplex PCR; TCRdb's copy has only in-frame clones and leaves some out. Counted here are about 80,000 clones, 75% to 90% occurring once; the ten biggest clones make up 2% to 2.5%. This sample is drawn from a study of OX40 agonist ivuxolimab in advanced cancers. The receptor comes from an adult with an advanced solid tumor such as melanoma, head and neck, liver or kidney cancer. This chain links TRBV6-5 with TRBJ2-3, with a possible D match to TRBD1 (5 bases). The sample was CD4+ or CD8+ T cells sorted from blood, taken in a trial of the OX40 agonist ivuxolimab. The CDR3 DNA sequence: TGTGCCAGCAGCCAGGGAAGGGGCACAGATACGCAGTATTTT. This codes for CASSQGRGTDTQYF.